This record looks at one TCR beta chain sequence and its context. Its antigen is as yet unknown. This sample stems from a study of T cell responses to AZD1222 COVID-19 vaccine. Study conclusions and caveats: The donor group comprised mostly white British people and more females; the analysis possibly underestimated clonal diversity.

V was trimmed by 5 bases and J by 0 bases, leaving 14 bases between them. The CDR3 loop spans 15 amino acids. Looked up from germline, CDR1 is MNHNY and CDR2 is SVGAGI (reference sequence). Only in-frame clones appear in the TCRdb table, and some are missing; sequencing was by immunoSEQ multiplex PCR. The sample contains under 100,000 clones, about 92% of which appear only once. V is TRBV6-6 and J is TRBJ2-7; D possibly matches TRBD1 or TRBD2 (5 bases each). This clonotype originated in an adult in good health. Specimen: peripheral blood, collected on day 0 of MenACWY control vaccination. The CDR3 nucleotides are TGTGCCAGCAGTCAAGGGACGGCAAGCTCCTACGAGCAGTACTTC. Its translation: CASSQGTASSYEQYF.